The entry that follows covers one TCR beta chain sequence. Between the trimmed V and J ends, which lost 0 bases and 6 bases, there was a span of 9 bases. Germline CDR1 reads SGDLS; CDR2 reads YYNGEE. CDR3 size: 14 residues. This sample was taken from a study of cytomegalovirus exposure and HLA in healthy donors. This PCR relied on a set of 60 Vbeta primers and 13 Jbeta primers. Produced via immunoSEQ multiplex PCR; TCRdb's table is partial and in-frame only. Altogether some 100,000 clones are present, approximately 81% being singletons, with the ten largest covering over 4%. This TCR was sampled from a female donor in good health and CMV-seropositive. The chain links TRBV9 to TRBJ2-2, with D possibly matching TRBD2 (7 bases). Material: PBMCs. The CDR3 reads CASSVEGGAGELFF. The CDR3, as DNA: TGTGCCAGCAGCGTAGAAGGGGGGGCCGGGGAGCTGTTTTTT.